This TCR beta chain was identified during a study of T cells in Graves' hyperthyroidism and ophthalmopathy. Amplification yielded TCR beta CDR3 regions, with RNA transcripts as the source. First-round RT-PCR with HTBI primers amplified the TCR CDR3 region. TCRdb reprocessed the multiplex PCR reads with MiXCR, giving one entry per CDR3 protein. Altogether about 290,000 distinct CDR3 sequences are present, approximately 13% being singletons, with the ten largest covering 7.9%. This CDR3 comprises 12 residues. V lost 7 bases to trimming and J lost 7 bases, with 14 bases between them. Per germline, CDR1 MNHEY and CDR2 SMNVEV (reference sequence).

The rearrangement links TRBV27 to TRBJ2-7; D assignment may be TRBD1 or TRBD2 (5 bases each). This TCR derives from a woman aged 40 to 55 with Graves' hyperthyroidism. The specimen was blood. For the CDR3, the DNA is TGTGCCAGCACCGGGACCCCTGGGGAGCAGTACTTC. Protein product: CASTGTPGEQYF.